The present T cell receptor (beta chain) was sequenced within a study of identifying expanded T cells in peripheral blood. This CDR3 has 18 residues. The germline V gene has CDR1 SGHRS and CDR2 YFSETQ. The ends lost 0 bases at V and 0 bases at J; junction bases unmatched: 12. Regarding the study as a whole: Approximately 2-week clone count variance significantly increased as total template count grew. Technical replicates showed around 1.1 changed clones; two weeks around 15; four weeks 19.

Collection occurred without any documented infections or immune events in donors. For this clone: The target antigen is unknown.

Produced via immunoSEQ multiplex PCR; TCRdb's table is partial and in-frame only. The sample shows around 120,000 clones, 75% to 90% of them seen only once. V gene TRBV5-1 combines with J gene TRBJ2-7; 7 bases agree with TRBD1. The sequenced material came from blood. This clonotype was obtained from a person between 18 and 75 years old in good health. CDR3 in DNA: TGCGCCAGCAGCTTGGATTTCGAGGGGGCGCATACCTCCTACGAGCAGTACTTC. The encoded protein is CASSLDFEGAHTSYEQYF.